This T cell receptor (beta chain) stems from a study of shared clonotypes between healthy human individuals. Study-level background: Aged between 18 and 49, the donors were a couple of women and a few men. General study results and limits: Only blood underwent sampling, and tissue repertoires likely differ.

Per the germline V gene, CDR1 is MNHEY and CDR2 is SMNVEV (reference sequence). This CDR3 comprises 12 residues. The V gene lost 5 bases and the J gene lost 4 bases, with 9 bases spanning the gap. About this clone itself: The antigen is not known. In the same sample, other DNA sequences code for this CDR3.

CD45RO-negative, CCR7-positively selected cells formed the naive CD8 fraction, excluding terminally differentiated effector memory CD45RA+ cells. The table came from immunoSEQ multiplex PCR; TCRdb's copy has only in-frame clones and leaves some out. The table lists some 2 million clones, over 85% of them singletons. Sequencing was performed on naive CD8+ T cells sorted from blood. The J gene is TRBJ2-7, the V gene TRBV27, with D perhaps matching TRBD1 (6 bases). The sequence was collected from a young man in good health. The CDR3 loop reads CASSPTGYEQYF. The CDR3 nucleotides are TGTGCCAGCAGTCCCACAGGGTACGAGCAGTACTTC.